This T cell receptor beta chain emerged from a study of graft-versus-host responses after intestinal transplantation. Whole-study context: Multivisceral, liver-intestinal, or isolated intestinal transplants were received by the recipients. Recipients across the board were started on anti-thymocyte globulin induction, then kept on tacrolimus and steroids for two to four years.

In the case of this clone: Its specificity is unknown.

The table came from immunoSEQ multiplex PCR; TCRdb's copy has only in-frame clones and leaves some out. The sample contains about 110,000 clones, roughly nine tenths of which appear only once. Germline loops: CDR1 SGHDN, CDR2 FVKESK. Deletions cut 2 bases from V and 9 bases from J, with 7 bases between. CDR3 length equals 11 residues. Broader study findings: Researchers found GvH clones in recipient marrow, and some showed up first in ileum or blood.

This receptor was identified in a human donor who was the organ donor for an intestinal transplant. The material sequenced was unstimulated CD4+ T cells sorted from spleen or lymph node cells, taken before transplant. The chain links TRBV14 to TRBJ2-5; tentative D call: TRBD2 (5 bases). CDR3: CASSQLRAQYF. DNA of the CDR3: TGTGCCAGCAGCCAACTGCGGGCCCAGTACTTC.